This TCR beta chain was identified in a study of Graves' ophthalmopathy and Graves' hyperthyroidism. Study conclusions and caveats: With a specificity of under 85% and a sensitivity of 70% to 71%, the model predicted ophthalmopathy progression.

CDR1 is SGHVS and CDR2 is FQNEAQ in the germline V gene. Unmatched junction bases numbered 4, after V lost 2 bases and J lost 12 bases. The CDR3 is made up of 12 amino acids. This clonotype was counted at least ten times. The antigen is not known. Amplification of the TCR beta CDR3 regions used RNA transcripts (as template). Following a first-round RT-PCR that used HTBI primers, a second-round multiplex PCR was carried out. TCRdb processed the multiplex PCR reads anew with MiXCR; each CDR3 protein has one entry. The data show about 340,000 distinct CDR3 sequences, 17% seen once. Sample: peripheral blood. The chain combines TRBV7-8 with TRBJ2-3, with 8 bases matching TRBD1. The TCR comes from an adult man with Graves' ophthalmopathy. The chain's CDR3 is CASSLLGQGQYF. CDR3 in DNA: TGTGCCAGCAGCTTACTCGGACAGGGTCAGTATTTT.